A single TCR beta chain is shown here with its context. Its specificity is not known. The data are from a study of shared clonotypes between healthy human individuals. V was cut by 1 base and J by 4 bases, with 10 bases left in between. Per germline, CDR1 SGHTA and CDR2 FQGNSA. This CDR3 region has 14 residues. It was at deep level that the assay was run. Assay: immunoSEQ multiplex PCR; the TCRdb copy retains only in-frame clones and omits some. The sample has some 1.5 million clones; 98% are singletons. Study donors comprised healthy, HIV-negative adults devoid of recent acute infection or vaccination. Negatively enriched CD4+ T cells were divided by CD45RA into naive and memory. General study results and limits: Clonotypes that were shared across a handful of donors made up around 5% of naive CD4 clonotypes.

The receptor comes from a man aged 30 to 45 in good health. The chain employs TRBV7-2 and TRBJ2-5; a weak D match, TRBD1 (5 bases). The sample consisted of naive CD4+ T cells sorted from blood. Noted subset: CD45RA+ positively selected. The DNA of the CDR3 is TGTGCCAGCAGCTTAGTATTCAGGGCAGAGACCCAGTACTTC. Translating gives CASSLVFRAETQYF.